Sequencing of this T cell receptor (beta chain) was carried out in a study of shared clonotypes between healthy human individuals. CDR1 and CDR2 from the germline V gene are MNHEY and SMNVEV (reference sequence). The CDR3 has 17 amino acids. Points on this clone: A junction boundary mismatches the germline segment, possibly from a read error.

Every immunoSEQ plate was one replicate of a subset's evenly spread DNA. The data were produced by immunoSEQ multiplex PCR, yet TCRdb's version contains in-frame clones alone and is incomplete. The sample consists of fewer than 600,000 clones, around 77% of them appearing once. Material for sequencing was PBMCs. The rearrangement joins TRBV27 to TRBJ2-2; D perhaps matches TRBD2 (6 bases). The receptor's source is a woman aged 40 to 50 in good health. Some clones in this sample may be carry-over from other donors' samples. The CDR3 reads CASSSRGGFGTTGGLFF. The CDR3 DNA follows: TGTGCCAGCAGTTCCCGGGGTGGGTTCGGGACCACCGGGGGGCTGTTTTTT.